This T cell receptor (beta chain) was retrieved from a study of response to subunit inactivated influenza vaccine. Regarding this clonotype: Its matching antigen is unknown.

Study observations and caveats: T cells newly recruited by each seasonal influenza vaccination are few, the authors suggested.

TCRdb called the RT-PCR reads again in MiXCR, with one record for every CDR3 protein. The sample holds hundreds of thousands of distinct CDR3 sequences, about 25% seen once. In germline, CDR1 is MDHEN, CDR2 SYDVKM. The CDR3 has 14 amino acids. V lost 3 bases and J lost 3; bases outside the gene matches: 2. The chain uses TRBV28 and TRBJ1-2; TRBD1 agrees at 9 bases. The receptor comes from a man in his forties or fifties who received an inactivated influenza vaccine. Sequenced material: CD4+ T cells sorted from PBMCs, taken more than 4 days after vaccination. The CDR3 is CASSFGTGHYGYTF. CDR3 nucleotide sequence: TGTGCCAGCAGTTTTGGGACAGGGCACTATGGCTACACCTTC.